Below, 9 T cell receptor beta chains from the same sample are listed, as sequenced in a study of blood T cells in healthy people across ages. Combining a sample-barcoded 5' primer with a J-beta primer mix, a second PCR ran for roughly 7 to 12 cycles. TCRdb reprocessed the 5' RACE reads via MiXCR and lists one record per CDR3 protein. The sample shows 1.6 million or so distinct CDR3 sequences, about 31% of them seen only once. The sequencing sample was made of blood. The receptor set was obtained from a woman aged 30 to 39 in good health.

The V call is TRBV3-1, the J call TRBJ2-7, with 11 bases fitting TRBD1. Near its end, the DNA agrees better with TRBJ2-5, so the J call may be wrong. Germline-derived CDR1 and CDR2 are LGHDT and YNNKEL (reference sequence). The CDR3 runs to 16 residues. CDR3 region: CASSQGGGQGEKTQYF. DNA for the CDR3: TGTGCCAGCAGCCAAGGAGGGGGACAGGGGGAAAAGACCCAGTACTTC.

This clonotype was detected only a few times. CDR3 amino acids: CSARGVSVGEQYF. The CDR3 DNA follows: TGCAGTGCTAGGGGGGTTTCAGTCGGCGAGCAGTACTTC. The rearrangement joins TRBV20-1 to TRBJ2-5, with D perhaps assigned TRBD1 or TRBD2 (5 bases each). The J call may be faulty, since TRBJ2-7 better matches the DNA end. The CDR3 sequence is 13 residues long. Germline CDR1 is DFQATT and CDR2 is SNEGSKA (reference sequence).

This chain connects TRBV5-5 to TRBJ2-1, with D hard to call. Germline values: CDR1 SGHKS, CDR2 YYEKEE (reference sequence). Trimming removed 2 bases from V and 5 bases from J, with 14 bases in between. This CDR3 contains 15 residues. The DNA of the CDR3 is TGTGCCAGCAGCTTTGAAAAGCGAAGAAACAATGAGCAGTTCTTC. Translated, it gives CASSFEKRRNNEQFF.

The CDR3 loop is CASTGTGFGLRGGYTF. In DNA form, the CDR3 reads TGTGCCAGCACCGGGACAGGGTTCGGGCTCCGGGGCGGCTACACCTTC. The gene calls are TRBV12-3 or TRBV12-4 and TRBJ1-2, with 9 bases aligning to TRBD1. J was trimmed by 8 bases and V by 7 bases; bases with no gene match: 17. The CDR3 sequence is 16 residues long.

The V gene is TRBV28, the J gene TRBJ1-2; a weak D match, TRBD1 (5 bases). The V gene lost 5 bases and the J gene lost 2 bases, with 15 bases spanning the gap. This CDR3 has 15 residues. CDR1 and CDR2 from the germline V gene are MDHEN and SYDVKM. In DNA form, the CDR3 reads TGTGCCAGCAGTCCGGGGCGGCCAGGAAACTATGGCTACACCTTC. Protein sequence: CASSPGRPGNYGYTF.

This chain uses TRBV15 with TRBJ1-1; D possibly corresponds to TRBD1 (6 bases). V dropped 2 bases and J dropped 8 bases, with 15 bases sitting between them. Germline V gene lookup returns CDR1 LNHNV and CDR2 YYDKDF (reference sequence). The CDR3 covers 14 residues. CDR3 sequence: CATSRRRGGDEAFF. In DNA, the CDR3 is TGTGCCACCAGCAGACGGAGGGGGGGTGACGAAGCTTTCTTT.

The chain links TRBV10-2 to TRBJ2-7, with 9 positions matching TRBD1. The CDR3 sequence is 14 residues long. J lost 3 bases, V lost 6 bases, and 6 bases had no gene match. Germline CDR1 and CDR2: WSHSY and SAAADI. The CDR3 coding sequence is TGCGCCAGCAGAGGGGGGACAGGGAACTACGAGCAGTACTTC. Protein: CASRGGTGNYEQYF.

The table lists this clonotype with a count of one. V gene TRBV2 combines with J gene TRBJ2-3; 7 bases are a match to TRBD2. Per germline, CDR1 SNHLY and CDR2 FYNNEI. This CDR3 has 17 amino acids. With 0 bases clipped from V and 2 bases from J, the junction kept 8 bases outside the gene matches. This CDR3 is CASSEARGAGSTDTQYF. DNA of the CDR3: TGTGCCAGCAGTGAAGCGAGGGGAGCGGGGTCCACAGATACGCAGTATTTT. Combining the CDR3 with reference TRBV2 and TRBJ2-3 gives the whole variable domain EPEVTQTPSHQVTQMGQEVILRCVPISNHLYFYWYRQILGQKVEFLVSFYNNEISEKSEIFDDQFSVERPDGSNFTLKIRSTKLEDSAMYFCASSEARGAGSTDTQYFGPGTRLTVL.

This clonotype appeared many times. The chain combines TRBV4-1 with TRBJ2-7, with a tentative D call TRBD1 (7 bases). CDR1 is MGHRA, CDR2 YSYEKL, per germline. V was trimmed by 1 base and J by 2 bases, leaving 12 bases between them. CDR3 length: 15 amino acids. The CDR3 DNA is TGCGCCAGCAGCCAAGGCGGGACAGTCCCCTACGAGCAGTACTTC. This encodes CASSQGGTVPYEQYF.